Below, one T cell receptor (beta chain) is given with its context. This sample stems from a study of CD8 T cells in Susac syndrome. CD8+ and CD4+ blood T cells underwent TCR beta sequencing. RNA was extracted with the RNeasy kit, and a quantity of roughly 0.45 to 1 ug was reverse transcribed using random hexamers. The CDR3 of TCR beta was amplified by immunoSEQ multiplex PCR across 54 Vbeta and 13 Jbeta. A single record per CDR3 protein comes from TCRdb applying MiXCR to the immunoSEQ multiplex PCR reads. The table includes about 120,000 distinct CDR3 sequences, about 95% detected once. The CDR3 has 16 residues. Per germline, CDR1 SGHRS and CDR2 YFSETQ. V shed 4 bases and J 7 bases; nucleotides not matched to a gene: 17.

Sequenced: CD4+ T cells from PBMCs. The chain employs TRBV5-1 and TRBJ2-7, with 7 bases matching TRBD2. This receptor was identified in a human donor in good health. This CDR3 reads CASSPGGLADNFEQYF. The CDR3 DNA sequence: TGCGCCAGCAGCCCCGGCGGGCTAGCGGACAATTTTGAGCAGTACTTC. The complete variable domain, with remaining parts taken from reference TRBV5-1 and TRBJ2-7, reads KAGVTQTPRYLIKTRGQQVTLSCSPISGHRSVSWYQQTPGQGLQFLFEYFSETQRNKGNFPGRFSGRQFSNSRSEMNVSTLELGDSALYLCASSPGGLADNFEQYFGPGTRLTVT.